The T cell receptor beta chain described here comes from a study of T cell changes during pregnancy in multiple sclerosis. TCRdb's table, derived via immunoSEQ multiplex PCR, lists solely in-frame clones and lacks some. Here the sample spans approximately 31,000 clones, more than 85% being singletons. Trimming took 6 bases from V and 6 from J, leaving 8 bases between them. CDR1 MNHEY and CDR2 SVGAGI come from the germline V gene. The CDR3 is 11 amino acids. Here the sequenced sample was CD4+ T cells from peripheral blood mononuclear cells, taken in the second trimester of pregnancy. The receptor was derived from a female donor with multiple sclerosis, enrolled in a pregnancy study. The chain employs TRBV6-5 and TRBJ1-2; no firm D call. The CDR3 DNA follows: TGTGCCAGCAGATACCTCCATGGCTACACCTTC. This gives the protein CASRYLHGYTF.